Below, 21 T cell receptor beta chains from the same sample are listed, as sequenced in a study of T cell responses to AZD1222 COVID-19 vaccine. Some clones are missing from TCRdb's copy, which holds only in-frame ones; the method was immunoSEQ multiplex PCR. This table holds around 140,000 clones, 93% found once. The sequences come from peripheral blood, collected on day 0 of MenACWY control vaccination. Source of these receptors: an adult in good health.

The rearrangement links TRBV27 to TRBJ1-1; no firm D call. Trimming took 3 bases from V and 3 from J, leaving 8 bases between them. The length of the CDR3 is 13 residues. The germline gives CDR1 MNHEY, CDR2 SMNVEV (reference sequence). The CDR3 coding sequence is TGTGCCAGCAGTTTGGCAGTACACACTGAAGCTTTCTTT. Translation gives CASSLAVHTEAFF.

The chain carries TRBV12-3 or TRBV12-4 and TRBJ2-2; D gene unclear. CDR3 length equals 13 residues. V was shortened by 6 bases and J by 8 bases, with 13 bases between the two germline ends. CDR3 loop: CASRGQTIGELFF. CDR3 sequence (DNA): TGTGCCAGCAGAGGCCAGACCATTGGGGAGCTGTTTTTT.

The V call is TRBV5-1, the J call TRBJ2-1, with 10 bases lining up with TRBD2. The CDR3 spans 15 residues. J was trimmed by 7 bases and V by 3 bases; bases with no gene match: 7. Germline V CDR1 and CDR2: SGHRS, YFSETQ. CDR3 nucleotides: TGCGCCAGCAGCTCAAGAGCGGGGGGGCCAAATGAGCAGTTCTTC. Residues: CASSSRAGGPNEQFF.

The gene calls are TRBV21-1 and TRBJ1-2. TRBV21-1 is a documented pseudogene. CDR3 size: 16 residues. The CDR3 DNA is TGTGCCAGATCTAACGGGGGGGGACAGGTGGTTGGTGGCTACACCTTC. Translating gives CARSNGGGQVVGGYTF.

The gene calls are TRBV7-6 and TRBJ1-1; possible D gene TRBD1, 6 bases. This CDR3 region has 15 residues. The germline CDR1 and CDR2 sequences are SGHVS and FNYEAQ. The V and J ends lost 5 bases and 4 bases respectively, with 17 bases between them. CDR3 loop: CASSRQAGGSTEAFF. In DNA, the CDR3 is TGTGCCAGCAGCAGACAGGCGGGTGGTAGCACTGAAGCTTTCTTT.

The chain carries TRBV7-9 and TRBJ2-3, with D perhaps matching TRBD1 or TRBD2 (5 bases each). Between the trimmed V and J ends, which lost 3 bases and 2 bases, there was a span of 9 bases. The CDR3 consists of 14 residues. Germline V gene lookup returns CDR1 SEHNR and CDR2 FQNEAQ (reference sequence). The CDR3 DNA reads as TGTGCCAGCAGCTTGGACGGGACCACAGATACGCAGTATTTT. Its protein is CASSLDGTTDTQYF.

The V gene is TRBV5-5, the J gene TRBJ1-1; 10 nucleotides line up with TRBD1. Trimming took 2 bases from V and 0 from J; bases not matched to a gene: 7. Germline V gene data show CDR1 as SGHKS and CDR2 as YYEKEE (reference sequence). CDR3 size: 17 residues. The CDR3 DNA reads as TGTGCCAGCAGCTTCGGGACAGGGGTACCTATGAACACTGAAGCTTTCTTT. The encoded protein is CASSFGTGVPMNTEAFF.

The CDR3 region is CASSPIRASGGPRETQYF. Here the CDR3 DNA reads TGCGCCAGCAGCCCCATTAGGGCTAGCGGAGGCCCACGTGAGACCCAGTACTTC. The gene calls are TRBV5-1 and TRBJ2-5; 7 bases match TRBD2. The CDR3 spans 18 residues. With 4 bases clipped from V and 5 bases from J, the junction kept 20 bases outside the gene matches. Germline CDR1 SGHRS, CDR2 YFSETQ.

The genes are TRBV27 and TRBJ2-1; a possible D gene is TRBD2 (6 bases). V lost 6 bases and J 0 bases, leaving 12 bases between the germline ends. The germline CDR1 and CDR2 sequences are MNHEY and SMNVEV (reference sequence). The CDR3 consists of 15 residues. The CDR3 reads CASSDAGSSYNEQFF. In nucleotides, the CDR3 is TGTGCCAGCAGCGACGCCGGGAGCTCCTACAATGAGCAGTTCTTC.

V and J are TRBV11-2 and TRBJ1-4; tentatively, D is TRBD1 (6 bases). The V gene lost 5 bases and the J gene lost 5 bases, with 15 bases spanning the gap. This CDR3 comprises 15 residues. Germline-derived CDR1 and CDR2 are SGHAT and FQNNGV. Here the CDR3 DNA reads TGTGCCAGCAGCCAAATGGGGACAATCAATGAAAAACTGTTTTTT. It codes for CASSQMGTINEKLFF.

This sequence joins TRBV7-2 and TRBJ2-1; D uncertain. V lost 2 bases and J lost 8, with 16 bases in between. This CDR3 has 15 amino acids. Germline V gene sequence: CDR1 SGHTA, CDR2 FQGNSA. The CDR3 DNA reads TGTGCCAGCAGCTTAATTAGTGCATATGCGGATGAGCAGTTCTTC. Amino acid sequence: CASSLISAYADEQFF.

Only one count was recorded for this clone. J is TRBJ1-1 and V is TRBV24-1; 10 nucleotides line up with TRBD1. This CDR3 contains 16 residues. CDR1 is KGHDR and CDR2 is SFDVKD in the germline V gene. Germline trimming cut 2 bases from V and 2 bases from J; bases unmatched to any gene: 4. The CDR3 loop is CATSDSGTGDNTEAFF. The CDR3 DNA follows: TGTGCCACCAGTGATTCCGGGACAGGGGATAACACTGAAGCTTTCTTT.

V gene TRBV5-4 combines with J gene TRBJ1-4; 7 bases line up with TRBD1. Germline-derived CDR1 and CDR2 are SGHNT and YYREEE (reference sequence). This CDR3 contains 14 residues. With 0 bases clipped from V and 8 bases from J, the junction kept 4 bases outside the gene matches. CDR3 amino acids: CASSLGQGREKLFF. CDR3 DNA sequence: TGTGCCAGCAGCTTGGGACAGGGTAGGGAAAAACTGTTTTTT.

V gene TRBV11-2 combines with J gene TRBJ1-3; tentatively, D is TRBD1 (5 bases). The CDR3 extends over 13 amino acids. V was trimmed by 3 bases and J by 8 bases, leaving 11 bases between them. Germline V lookup: CDR1 SGHAT, CDR2 FQNNGV. The CDR3 DNA reads TGTGCCAGCAGCTTCGCCCCGGGGGACACCATATATTTT. Translating it yields CASSFAPGDTIYF.

The V call is TRBV18, the J call TRBJ2-7, with 10 positions matching TRBD1. Unmatched junction bases numbered 2, after V lost 4 bases and J lost 2 bases. The germline CDR1 and CDR2 sequences are KGHSH and LQKENI. CDR3 length equals 14 residues. Here the CDR3 reads CASSRQGAAYEQYF. Here the CDR3 DNA reads TGTGCCAGCTCACGACAGGGGGCGGCCTACGAGCAGTACTTC.

This clone was recorded once. This chain links TRBV19 with TRBJ2-7, with 10 bases aligning to TRBD1. The V segment lost 7 bases and the J segment 2 bases; nucleotides outside the gene matches: 5. The CDR3 runs 14 residues. CDR1 is LNHDA, CDR2 SQIVND, per germline (reference sequence). CDR3 amino acids: CASTDGTGAYEQYF. CDR3 bases: TGTGCCAGTACCGATGGGACAGGGGCCTACGAGCAGTACTTC.

The V gene is TRBV7-2, the J gene TRBJ1-1, with a weak D call TRBD1 (5 bases). The CDR3 is 13 amino acids. In germline, CDR1 is SGHTA, CDR2 FQGNSA. The germline V and J ends were trimmed by 5 bases and 5 bases, with 12 bases remaining between them. For the CDR3, the DNA is TGTGCCAGCAGCATGAGAGGGGTAACTGAAGCTTTCTTT. It yields the protein CASSMRGVTEAFF.

The chain joins TRBV12-3 or TRBV12-4 to TRBJ1-1; D gene uncertain. The CDR3 covers 12 residues. V was cut by 8 bases and J by 7 bases, with 14 bases left in between. CDR3 in DNA: TGTGCCAGCTCCTGGAGTGGGGATGAAGCTTTCTTT. Its translation: CASSWSGDEAFF.

The V and J genes are TRBV12-3 or TRBV12-4 and TRBJ1-2; no definite D call. The CDR3 has 13 amino acids. Between the trimmed V and J ends, which lost 3 bases and 4 bases, there was a span of 9 bases. The CDR3, as DNA: TGTGCCAGCAGTTTCGGGGAAATCTATGGCTACACCTTC. Amino acids: CASSFGEIYGYTF.

The rearrangement joins TRBV9 to TRBJ2-2; TRBD1 aligns across 8 bases. Trimming removed 4 bases from V and 4 bases from J; junction bases left unmatched: 6. The CDR3 has 15 amino acids. Germline CDR1 reads SGDLS; CDR2 reads YYNGEE. CDR3 bases: TGTGCCAGCAGCCCCCGGACAGGGACCACCGGGGAGCTGTTTTTT. Translation gives CASSPRTGTTGELFF.

The CDR3 sequence: CASSRIYTGFPGFEAFF. The CDR3 DNA follows: TGTGCCAGCAGCCGTATCTACACGGGGTTTCCGGGCTTCGAAGCTTTCTTT. The J gene is TRBJ1-1, the V gene TRBV5-5, with no clear D. Germline V gene lookup returns CDR1 SGHKS and CDR2 YYEKEE (reference sequence). The CDR3 has 17 residues. Trimming removed 4 bases from V and 8 bases from J, with 27 bases in between.